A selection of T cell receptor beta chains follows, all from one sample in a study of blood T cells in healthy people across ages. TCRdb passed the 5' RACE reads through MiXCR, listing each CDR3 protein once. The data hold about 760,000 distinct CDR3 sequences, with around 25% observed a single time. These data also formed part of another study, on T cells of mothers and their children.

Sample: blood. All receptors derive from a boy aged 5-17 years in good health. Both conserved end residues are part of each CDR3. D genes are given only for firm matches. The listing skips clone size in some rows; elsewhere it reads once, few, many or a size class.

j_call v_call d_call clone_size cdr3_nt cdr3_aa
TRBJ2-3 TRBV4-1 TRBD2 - TGCGCCAGCAGCCAAGATCGTCCGGGACTAGTGACAGATACGCAGTATTTT CASSQDRPGLVTDTQYF
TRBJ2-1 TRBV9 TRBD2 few TGTGCCAGCAGCCCTCGGACTAGCGGGATGAATGAGCAGTTCTTC CASSPRTSGMNEQFF
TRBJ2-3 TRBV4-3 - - TGCGCCAGCAGCCAACAGGGGGACTCTACAGATACGCAGTATTTT CASSQQGDSTDTQYF
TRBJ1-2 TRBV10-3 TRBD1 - TGTGCCATCACCCCGACAGGGGATGGCTACACCTTC CAITPTGDGYTF
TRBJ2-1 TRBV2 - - TGTGCCAGCAGAGAAATAGATGAGCAGTTCTTC CASREIDEQFF
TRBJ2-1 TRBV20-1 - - TGCAGTGCTAGAGACCCGGGGGACGCCTACAATGAGCAGTTCTTC CSARDPGDAYNEQFF
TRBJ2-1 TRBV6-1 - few TGTGCCAGCAGTGCCTGGGGGTACAATGAGCAGTTCTTC CASSAWGYNEQFF
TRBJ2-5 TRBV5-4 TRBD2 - TGTGCCAGCAGCTTTAATAGCGGGAGGGGAAGCCAAGAGACCCAGTACTTC CASSFNSGRGSQETQYF
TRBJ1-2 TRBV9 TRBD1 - TGTGCCAGCAGCCCTCGCCCCCGGGACAGCCCCTATGGCTACACCTTC CASSPRPRDSPYGYTF
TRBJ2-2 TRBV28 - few TGTGCCAGCGAATTAAGCTTGAACACCGGGGAGCTGTTTTTT CASELSLNTGELFF
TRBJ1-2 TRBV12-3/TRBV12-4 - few TGTGCCAGCAGCCCATACAGAGATTATGGCTACACCTTC CASSPYRDYGYTF
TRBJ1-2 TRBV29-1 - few TGCAGCGTTCCGGGCCTTTCCGGGGGCTACACCTTC CSVPGLSGGYTF
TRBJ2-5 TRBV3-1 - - TGTGCCAGCAGCCAAGATCTGAGCATAGGAGACAACCAAGAGACCCAGTACTTC CASSQDLSIGDNQETQYF
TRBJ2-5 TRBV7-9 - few TGTGCCAGCTCGATCGCCGTCCGGGGAGAGACCCAGTACTTC CASSIAVRGETQYF
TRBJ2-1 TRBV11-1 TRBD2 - TGTGCCAGCAGCTTAGCGCTAGGGCTAGCGGAGCATAGCTCCTACAATGAGCAGTTCTTC CASSLALGLAEHSSYNEQFF
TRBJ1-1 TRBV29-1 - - TGCAGCGCCCAGCAGGCCATGAACACTGAAGCTTTCTTT CSAQQAMNTEAFF
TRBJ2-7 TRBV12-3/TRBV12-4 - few TGTGCCAGCAGTGTACACAGCTACGAGCAGTACTTC CASSVHSYEQYF
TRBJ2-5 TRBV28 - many TGTGCCAGCAGCCTCCCCCTCCAAGAGACCCAGTACTTC CASSLPLQETQYF
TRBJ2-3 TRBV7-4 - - TGTGCCAGCAGCCCTCACGGCCTAGTTCCTGAGGCAGATACGCAGTATTTT CASSPHGLVPEADTQYF
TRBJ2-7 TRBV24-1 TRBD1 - TGTGCCACCAGTGAGGGGACAGGCGAGGGCTACGAGCAGTACTTC CATSEGTGEGYEQYF
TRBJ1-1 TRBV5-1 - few TGCGCCAGCAGCTTGGACAGTCAGAACACTGAAGCTTTCTTT CASSLDSQNTEAFF
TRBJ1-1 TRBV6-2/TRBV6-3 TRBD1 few TGTGCCAGCAGTATACCGGGACAGGGGTTCACTGAAGCTTTCTTT CASSIPGQGFTEAFF
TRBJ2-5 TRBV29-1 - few TGCAGTTGCCAAATACAGGCTGAGACCCAGTACTTC CSCQIQAETQYF
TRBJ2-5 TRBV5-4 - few TGTGCCAGCAGCCGGACATACGATAGGGAGACCCAGTACTTC CASSRTYDRETQYF
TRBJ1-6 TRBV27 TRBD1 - TGTGCCAGCAGTCCCCGACAGGGTGGTAATTCACCCCTCCACTTT CASSPRQGGNSPLHF
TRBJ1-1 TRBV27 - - TGTGCCAGCAGTTTATTACCAGGGCTGAACACCGAAGCTTTCTTT CASSLLPGLNTEAFF
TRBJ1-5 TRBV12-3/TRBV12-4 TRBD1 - TGTGCCAGCAGGGCGGGACAGGGGGCCCTTAGCAATCAGCCCCAGCATTTT CASRAGQGALSNQPQHF
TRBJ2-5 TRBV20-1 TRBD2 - TGCAGTGCTAGAGAGCCACGACTAGCTGGAGAGACCCAGTACTTC CSAREPRLAGETQYF
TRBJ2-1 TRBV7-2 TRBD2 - TGTGCCAGCAGTCCCTCCAGACTAGCGGGAAGGTACAATGAGCAGTTCTTC CASSPSRLAGRYNEQFF
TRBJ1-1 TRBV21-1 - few TGTGCCAGCAGCAAAAGTCAGGGCGGGGGGGACACTGAAGCTTTCTTT CASSKSQGGGDTEAFF
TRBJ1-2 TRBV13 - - TGTGCCAGCAACCTCTGGGGCCGCGCCGGCTACACCTTC CASNLWGRAGYTF
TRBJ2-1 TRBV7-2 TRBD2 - TGTGCCAGCAGCTTAGACGGGAGGGCCACCAATGAGCAGTTCTTC CASSLDGRATNEQFF
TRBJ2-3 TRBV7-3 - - TGTGCCAGCAGCTTAACGGACTCATACACAGATACGCAGTATTTT CASSLTDSYTDTQYF
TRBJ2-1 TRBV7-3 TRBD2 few TGTGCCAGCAGCTTATACGGGACTACCTACAATGAGCAGTTCTTC CASSLYGTTYNEQFF
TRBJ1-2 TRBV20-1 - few TGCAGTGCTAGTGCCCCCTCTGGGGCCGGCTACACCTTC CSASAPSGAGYTF
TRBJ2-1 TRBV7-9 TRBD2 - TGTGCCAGCAGCTCCCAATTAGCGGGACCTCCCTATGGTGAGCAGTTCTTC CASSSQLAGPPYGEQFF
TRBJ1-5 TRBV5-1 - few TGCGCCAGCAGCCCTCAGGGAAGCAATCAGCCCCAGCATTTT CASSPQGSNQPQHF
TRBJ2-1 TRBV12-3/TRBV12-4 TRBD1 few TGTGCCAGCAGTGCCGGGACAGGGAACAATGAGCAGTTCTTC CASSAGTGNNEQFF
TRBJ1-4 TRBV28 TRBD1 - TGTGCCAGCAGTTCCCGGGACAGGGGGGCAACTAATGAAAAACTGTTTTTT CASSSRDRGATNEKLFF
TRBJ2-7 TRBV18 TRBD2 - TGTGCCAGCTCACCCGGTAGCGGGTCTTACGAGCAGTACTTC CASSPGSGSYEQYF